This TCR beta chain stems from a study of cytomegalovirus exposure and HLA in healthy donors. With respect to this clone: Its antigen is unidentified. The same CDR3 also results from other DNA sequences found in this sample.

The PCR was carried out with 60 Vbeta primers and 13 Jbeta primers. The method was immunoSEQ multiplex PCR; TCRdb's version includes in-frame clones alone and lacks a portion of them. The sample contains about 160,000 clones, about 85% of which appear only once. Germline V lookup: CDR1 MDHEN, CDR2 SYDVKM. V lost 4 bases to trimming and J lost 7 bases; unmatched junction nucleotides: 8. CDR3 length equals 15 residues. Notes on the study in general: High sensitivity and specificity were reportedly achieved when the classifier diagnosed cytomegalovirus status.

Sequenced material: PBMCs. The sequence was obtained from a boy aged 2 to 9 in good health and CMV-seronegative. V is TRBV28 and J is TRBJ2-2; 8 nucleotides agree with TRBD1. For the CDR3, the DNA is TGTGCCAGCAGTTGGGCAGGGGGCGTCGGCGGGGAGCTGTTTTTT. Translated: CASSWAGGVGGELFF.